These 14 T cell receptor beta chains came from one sample sequenced in a study of shared clonotypes between healthy human individuals. The method was immunoSEQ multiplex PCR; TCRdb's version includes in-frame clones alone and lacks a portion of them. The sample yields fewer than 1.4 million clones, 70% to 80% seen once. Material for sequencing was memory CD4+ T cells from PBMCs. The sample's subset: CD45RA-negative fraction. Receptors originate from a man in his late teens or twenties in good health. Some clones in this sample may be carry-over from other donors' samples.

This chain connects TRBV10-3 to TRBJ2-7; 10 bases are shared with TRBD2. The CDR3 is 17 amino acids. V lost 4 bases to trimming and J lost 3 bases; unmatched junction nucleotides: 12. CDR1 ENHRY and CDR2 SYGVKD come from the germline V gene. DNA for the CDR3: TGTGCCATCAGTGTATTCGAGCGGGAGGGCCCTCTCTACGAGCAGTACTTC. This codes for CAISVFEREGPLYEQYF.

A single count supports this clone. The chain recombines TRBV27 with TRBJ2-5; D unclear. V was shortened by 6 bases and J by 0 bases, with 5 bases between the two germline ends. This CDR3 contains 12 residues. Germline V lookup: CDR1 MNHEY, CDR2 SMNVEV (reference sequence). CDR3 protein: CASSDNQETQYF. In nucleotides, the CDR3 is TGTGCCAGCAGCGATAACCAAGAGACCCAGTACTTC.

The chain joins TRBV29-1 to TRBJ2-7; weak D call: TRBD1 (6 bases). The germline V gene encodes CDR1 SQVTM and CDR2 ANQGSEA. CDR3 length equals 11 residues. V shed 7 bases and J shed 6 bases, with 13 bases lying between them. CDR3 DNA: TGCAGCGGCCTTGGACAGACCGAGCAGTACTTC. Translated: CSGLGQTEQYF.

The CDR3 region is CAWSSASGNTIYF. The CDR3 DNA reads as TGTGCCTGGAGTTCAGCCTCTGGAAACACCATATATTTT. The V and J genes are TRBV30 and TRBJ1-3, with unresolved D. Trimming took 2 bases from V and 0 from J, leaving 5 bases between them. There are 13 residues in the CDR3. Germline loops: CDR1 GTSNPN, CDR2 SVGIG (reference sequence).

Concerning this clone: This specimen includes other DNA sequences encoding the same CDR3. The V gene is TRBV7-9, the J gene TRBJ2-7; D unresolved. CDR1 and CDR2 (germline): SEHNR, FQNEAQ (reference sequence). V was trimmed by 0 bases and J by 6 bases, leaving 9 bases between them. This CDR3 comprises 13 residues. The CDR3 is CASSLAGAGEQYF. CDR3 DNA: TGTGCCAGCAGCTTAGCAGGCGCAGGCGAGCAGTACTTC.

The genes are TRBV6-4 and TRBJ2-2; 9 positions match TRBD1. V gave up 6 bases and J gave up 0 bases; unmatched junction bases: 2. The CDR3 covers 15 residues. CDR1 and CDR2 (germline): MRHNA, SNTAGT. In DNA form, the CDR3 reads TGTGCCAGCAGAAGGGACAGGGCGAACACCGGGGAGCTGTTTTTT. This sequence encodes CASRRDRANTGELFF.

The V and J genes are TRBV5-6 and TRBJ2-1, with D maybe TRBD1 (5 bases). Germline V gives CDR1 SGHDT, CDR2 YYEEEE. The CDR3 sequence is 14 residues long. V was trimmed by 4 bases and J by 6 bases, leaving 14 bases between them. The CDR3 loop is CASSDLSGFNEQFF. In DNA, the CDR3 is TGTGCCAGCAGCGACCTATCAGGGTTCAATGAGCAGTTCTTC.

This clone has a count of ten or more. The chain combines TRBV7-3 with TRBJ2-3; TRBD1 is a possible D gene (6 bases). The CDR3 contains 14 residues. Trimming shortened V by 4 bases and J by 1 base, and 9 bases separated the two germline ends. Germline loops: CDR1 SGHTA, CDR2 FQGTGA. The CDR3, as DNA: TGTGCCAGCAGCTCCGGGACACGCACAGATACGCAGTATTTT. Translation: CASSSGTRTDTQYF.

CDR3 in amino acids: CASGERTYEQYF. CDR3 nucleotides: TGTGCCAGCGGCGAGCGAACCTACGAGCAGTACTTC. This chain joins TRBV6-4 and TRBJ2-7; D is uncertain. V lost 8 bases, J lost 2 bases, and 10 bases lay in between. The germline V gene encodes CDR1 MRHNA and CDR2 SNTAGT. This CDR3 contains 12 residues.

On this clone: Other DNA sequences from this sample encode an identical CDR3 as well. This rearrangement joins TRBV29-1 to TRBJ1-1; TRBD1 matches 7 bases. CDR1 SQVTM and CDR2 ANQGSEA come from the germline V gene. Losses at the gene ends were 7 bases for V and 0 bases for J; bases not matched to a gene: 5. The CDR3 has 13 amino acids. CDR3 nucleotides: TGCAGCGGTCGACAGGGCTTGAACACTGAAGCTTTCTTT. Translation gives CSGRQGLNTEAFF.

J is TRBJ2-6 and V is TRBV29-1, with D unclear. CDR1 SQVTM and CDR2 ANQGSEA come from the germline V gene. There are 13 residues in the CDR3. The V end was cut by 4 bases, the J end by 4 bases, with 8 bases between. The CDR3 nucleotides read TGCAGCGTTGGTGTTACCGGGGCCAACGTCCTGACTTTC. This translates into CSVGVTGANVLTF.

As concerns this clone: Additional DNA sequences in this sample encode the identical CDR3. The CDR3 sequence: CASSLEGYGYTF. The CDR3 bases are TGTGCCAGCAGCCTCGAGGGATATGGCTACACCTTC. The chain carries TRBV7-2 and TRBJ1-2; no firm D call. There are 12 residues in the CDR3. V was shortened by 5 bases and J by 5 bases, with 9 bases between the two germline ends. Germline CDR1 is SGHTA and CDR2 is FQGNSA.

This chain uses TRBV7-7 with TRBJ2-6, with D perhaps matching TRBD1 (5 bases). V was shortened by 4 bases and J by 0 bases, with 13 bases between the two germline ends. The CDR3 runs to 17 residues. From germline, CDR1 is SSHAT and CDR2 FNYEAQ (reference sequence). The CDR3 reads CASSSPDSFSGANVLTF. DNA for the CDR3: TGTGCCAGCAGCTCGCCCGACAGTTTCTCTGGGGCCAACGTCCTGACTTTC.

The chain has TRBV7-2 and TRBJ1-1; possibly TRBD1 for D (6 bases). Germline-derived CDR1 and CDR2 are SGHTA and FQGNSA. V was shortened by 6 bases and J by 3 bases, with 14 bases between the two germline ends. This CDR3 has 14 amino acids. The CDR3 coding sequence is TGTGCCAGCAGGTCAAACAGGGTCGACACTGAAGCTTTCTTT. Protein product: CASRSNRVDTEAFF.